A single sample gave rise to the 26 T cell receptor beta chains below, sequenced in a study of blood T cell repertoires in COVID-19. Profiled with immunoSEQ multiplex PCR; TCRdb holds only in-frame clones, not every one. The sample shows about 200,000 clones, 83% of them seen only once. The sequencing sample was made of peripheral blood. The receptors originated from a woman aged 40 to 55 with active or convalescent COVID-19.

V and J are TRBV6-6 and TRBJ2-7; D might be TRBD1 (6 bases). Trimming stripped 2 bases from V and 2 bases from J, with 10 bases between. The germline CDR1 and CDR2 sequences are MNHNY and SVGAGI (reference sequence). The CDR3 is 14 amino acids. This CDR3 is CASSYRTEPYEQYF. The DNA for the CDR3 is TGTGCCAGCAGTTACCGGACAGAGCCCTACGAGCAGTACTTC.

The chain employs TRBV11-2 and TRBJ1-3, with a possible D match to TRBD1 (5 bases). Germline V CDR1 and CDR2: SGHAT, FQNNGV. V lost 5 bases and J lost 5, with 16 bases in between. This CDR3 spans 15 amino acids. Here the CDR3 reads CASSQVGGRRNTIYF. CDR3 sequence (DNA): TGTGCCAGCAGCCAAGTCGGGGGGAGAAGAAACACCATATATTTT.

The chain couples TRBV4-1 to TRBJ2-1; perhaps TRBD2 as D (5 bases). This CDR3 contains 18 residues. With 4 bases removed from V and 4 bases from J, the gap between germline ends came to 23 bases. CDR1 MGHRA and CDR2 YSYEKL come from the germline V gene. CDR3 coding DNA: TGCGCCAGCAGCCCGGGGTCCCTAGTAGGCCGAATATACAATGAGCAGTTCTTC. Its protein product is CASSPGSLVGRIYNEQFF.

The rearrangement joins TRBV15 to TRBJ2-7, with D maybe TRBD2 (6 bases). CDR3 length: 14 amino acids. The germline V and J ends were trimmed by 0 bases and 4 bases, with 10 bases remaining between them. From germline, CDR1 is LNHNV and CDR2 YYDKDF (reference sequence). The CDR3 nucleotides are TGTGCCACCAGCAGAGATATAGGAGGGTACGAGCAGTACTTC. Its protein is CATSRDIGGYEQYF.

The table lists this clone with a few counts. V gene TRBV28 combines with J gene TRBJ2-7; D ambiguous. The CDR3 has 14 amino acids. V dropped 7 bases and J dropped 0 bases, with 13 bases sitting between them. Germline V gene sequence: CDR1 MDHEN, CDR2 SYDVKM. CDR3 sequence: CASTQINPSYEQYF. CDR3 coding DNA: TGTGCCAGCACCCAGATTAATCCCTCCTACGAGCAGTACTTC. The entire variable domain, with the rest obtained from reference TRBV28 and TRBJ2-7, is as follows: DVKVTQSSRYLVKRTGEKVFLECVQDMDHENMFWYRQDPGLGLRLIYFSYDVKMKEKGDIPEGYSVSREKKERFSLILESASTNQTSMYLCASTQINPSYEQYFGPGTRLTVT.

In this sample, this clone turned up many times. V and J are TRBV3-1 (or the pseudogene TRBV3-2) and TRBJ1-2; D perhaps matches TRBD1 (5 bases). Per the germline V gene, CDR1 is LGHDT and CDR2 is YNNKEL (reference sequence). V gave up 1 base and J gave up 8 bases, with 14 bases separating them. The CDR3 sequence is 14 residues long. Here the CDR3 DNA reads TGTGCCAGCAGCCAAGGGGGCACCCCCCGCGGCTACACCTTC. Translated: CASSQGGTPRGYTF.

The chain recombines TRBV19 with TRBJ2-7; 7 bases map to TRBD1. The CDR3 runs to 15 residues. V trimming: 1 base; J trimming: 2 bases; junction bases outside the gene matches: 5. The V gene's germline CDR1 is LNHDA and CDR2 SQIVND (reference sequence). For the CDR3, the DNA is TGTGCCAGTAGTATAGCACAGGGGAAACCCTACGAGCAGTACTTC. Amino acid sequence: CASSIAQGKPYEQYF.

The chain has TRBV7-9 and TRBJ1-4; no clear D gene. The CDR3 is 13 amino acids. Trimming removed 4 bases at V and 4 bases at J, with 7 bases between. Germline V gene lookup returns CDR1 SEHNR and CDR2 FQNEAQ (reference sequence). The CDR3 sequence is CASSSRLNEKLFF. The CDR3 DNA reads TGTGCCAGCAGCTCCAGGCTTAATGAAAAACTGTTTTTT.

This chain links TRBV7-3 with TRBJ1-1, with 11 bases lining up with TRBD1. Germline V CDR1 and CDR2: SGHTA, FQGTGA. V was clipped by 4 bases and J by 4 bases; unmatched bases: 11. The length of the CDR3 is 17 residues. This CDR3 is CASSYRMTGTGGTEAFF. The CDR3 region has the DNA TGTGCCAGCAGCTATCGAATGACCGGGACAGGGGGCACTGAAGCTTTCTTT.

The V call is TRBV5-4, the J call TRBJ2-7; weak D call: TRBD2 (6 bases). Trimming took off 0 bases at V and 3 bases at J, with 22 bases between the two ends. The CDR3 has 18 residues. The germline V gene has CDR1 SGHNT and CDR2 YYREEE (reference sequence). CDR3 amino acids: CASSLGPMVGGVSYEQYF. CDR3 bases: TGTGCCAGCAGCTTGGGTCCGATGGTGGGCGGGGTCAGCTACGAGCAGTACTTC.

In regard to this clone: Distinct nucleotide sequences in the sample also encode this CDR3. The rearrangement links TRBV18 to TRBJ2-7; TRBD1 might be the D (5 bases). V was trimmed by 3 bases and J by 6 bases, leaving 12 bases between them. The CDR3 consists of 13 residues. CDR1 is KGHSH and CDR2 is LQKENI in the germline V gene. The CDR3, as DNA: TGTGCCAGCTCACCGGGGCAGGGATCCGAGCAGTACTTC. As protein: CASSPGQGSEQYF.

The rearrangement links TRBV5-5 to TRBJ2-2, with a possible D match to TRBD1 (6 bases). Trimming removed 7 bases at V and 8 bases at J, with 18 bases between. This CDR3 contains 14 residues. CDR1 and CDR2 (germline): SGHKS, YYEKEE (reference sequence). The CDR3, as DNA: TGTGCCAGCTTCCCCCAGGGGACACCAGGGGAGCTGTTTTTT. Translating it yields CASFPQGTPGELFF.

V gene TRBV5-5 combines with J gene TRBJ2-1, with unresolved D. Germline V gene sequence: CDR1 SGHKS, CDR2 YYEKEE (reference sequence). V was cut by 5 bases and J by 9 bases, with 15 bases left in between. The CDR3 sequence is 13 residues long. In DNA, the CDR3 is TGTGCCAGCAGTTGGTCGCTATCCCCTGAGCAGTTCTTC. Translated: CASSWSLSPEQFF.

Of note for this clone: A read error may produce the germline difference seen at one junction end. The chain has TRBV30 and TRBJ1-2; 8 bases agree with TRBD1. CDR3 size: 8 residues. Germline CDR1 is GTSNPN and CDR2 is SVGIG (reference sequence). The CDR3 DNA reads as TGTGCCGCGGGACAGGCTCGCTTC. This sequence encodes CAAGQARF.

The chain is built from TRBV7-3 and TRBJ1-5, with D perhaps TRBD1 (5 bases). V was shortened by 2 bases and J by 0 bases, with 8 bases between the two germline ends. Germline assignment: CDR1 SGHTA and CDR2 FQGTGA. CDR3 length: 15 amino acids. CDR3 residues: CASSLSRVSNQPQHF. CDR3 coding DNA: TGTGCCAGCAGCTTATCCAGGGTTAGCAATCAGCCCCAGCATTTT.

The V call is TRBV7-2, the J call TRBJ2-1, with 7 bases that match TRBD2. V lost 5 bases to trimming and J lost 8 bases; unmatched junction nucleotides: 6. This CDR3 has 13 residues. Germline V lookup: CDR1 SGHTA, CDR2 FQGNSA. The CDR3 sequence is CASSPRTSHEQFF. CDR3 bases: TGTGCCAGCAGCCCGAGGACTAGTCATGAGCAGTTCTTC.

DNA of the CDR3: TGTGCCAGCAGCGTAGGGGTTGAAGCTTTCTTT. This gives the protein CASSVGVEAFF. This chain connects TRBV2 to TRBJ1-1; weak D call: TRBD1 (5 bases). Trimming left V 6 bases short and J 7 bases short, with 9 bases between. CDR3 length: 11 residues. Germline-derived CDR1 and CDR2 are SNHLY and FYNNEI.

This rearrangement joins TRBV11-3 to TRBJ1-1; 7 bases map to TRBD1. This CDR3 comprises 16 residues. Losses at the gene ends were 1 base for V and 5 bases for J; bases not matched to a gene: 10. Germline CDR1 reads SGHNT; CDR2 reads YENEEA. CDR3 amino acids: CASSLGRGSGRTEAFF. For the CDR3, the DNA is TGTGCCAGCAGCTTAGGCAGGGGGTCAGGTAGGACTGAAGCTTTCTTT.

This chain links TRBV6-6 with TRBJ1-4; D is uncertain. There are 13 residues in the CDR3. The V end lost 2 bases, the J end lost 8 bases, and 9 bases lay between the germline ends. Germline values: CDR1 MNHNY, CDR2 SVGAGI (reference sequence). CDR3 region: CASSYPTEEKLFF. The CDR3, as DNA: TGTGCCAGCAGTTACCCGACTGAGGAAAAACTGTTTTTT.

The chain recombines TRBV6-5 with TRBJ2-1; 9 nucleotides match TRBD1. Looked up from germline, CDR1 is MNHEY and CDR2 is SVGAGI. CDR3 length equals 14 residues. With 4 bases clipped from V and 8 bases from J, the junction kept 6 bases outside the gene matches. For the CDR3, the DNA is TGTGCCAGCAGTTTAACAGGGGGCGGGTATGAGCAGTTCTTC. Residues: CASSLTGGGYEQFF.

Concerning this clone: Other DNA sequences in the same sample also yield this CDR3. The genes are TRBV19 and TRBJ1-5; TRBD1 aligns across 10 bases. This CDR3 comprises 14 residues. CDR1 and CDR2 (germline): LNHDA, SQIVND (reference sequence). The ends lost 9 bases at V and 1 base at J; junction bases unmatched: 3. CDR3 coding DNA: TGTGCCAGCCGGGGACAGGGGAGCAATCAGCCCCAGCATTTT. Protein sequence: CASRGQGSNQPQHF.

This chain connects TRBV19 to TRBJ2-7; 7 bases align to TRBD1. This CDR3 is built from 13 residues. The V and J ends lost 8 bases and 6 bases, in that order; junction bases with no gene match: 10. CDR1 is LNHDA, CDR2 SQIVND, per germline (reference sequence). The CDR3 coding sequence is TGTGCCAGTCGCATTACAGGGGTAGGCGAGCAGTACTTC. It yields the protein CASRITGVGEQYF.

This chain connects TRBV7-9 to TRBJ2-1, with 7 bases matching TRBD2. This CDR3 comprises 15 residues. The junction had 10 bases not matched to a gene; V was cut back by 3 bases and J by 8 bases. Germline V gene lookup returns CDR1 SEHNR and CDR2 FQNEAQ (reference sequence). The CDR3 region has the DNA TGTGCCAGCAGCTTCGGGGACTACGCTACGGATGAGCAGTTCTTC. Amino acid sequence: CASSFGDYATDEQFF.

The chain is built from TRBV9 and TRBJ2-2; D possibly corresponds to TRBD2 (6 bases). There are 13 residues in the CDR3. Germline V gene lookup returns CDR1 SGDLS and CDR2 YYNGEE. Deletions cut 4 bases from V and 8 bases from J, with 12 bases between. Here the CDR3 DNA reads TGTGCCAGCAGCCCGTTCGGGGGAGGGGAGCTGTTTTTT. Its protein product is CASSPFGGGELFF.

Many counts were recorded for this clone. The chain links TRBV19 to TRBJ2-7; 12 nucleotides line up with TRBD2. The germline gives CDR1 LNHDA, CDR2 SQIVND (reference sequence). V gave up 6 bases and J gave up 6 bases; unmatched junction bases: 6. The length of the CDR3 is 14 residues. CDR3 in DNA: TGTGCCAGTAGGACTAGCGGGAGTTTATCCGAGCAGTACTTC. As protein: CASRTSGSLSEQYF.

The chain joins TRBV2 to TRBJ1-4, with a tentative D call TRBD1 (6 bases). The CDR3 spans 15 residues. V lost 6 bases and J 15 bases, leaving 26 bases between the germline ends. From germline, CDR1 is SNHLY and CDR2 FYNNEI. CDR3: CASSGGATEGKGVFF. CDR3 in DNA: TGTGCCAGCAGCGGGGGGGCGACCGAAGGAAAAGGGGTGTTTTTT. The full variable domain, with the rest looked up from reference TRBV2 and TRBJ1-4, is EPEVTQTPSHQVTQMGQEVILRCVPISNHLYFYWYRQILGQKVEFLVSFYNNEISEKSEIFDDQFSVERPDGSNFTLKIRSTKLEDSAMYFCASSGGATEGKGVFFGSGTQLSVL.